Presented here are 10 T cell receptor beta chains from one specimen sequenced in a study of blood T cell repertoires in COVID-19. The data were produced by immunoSEQ multiplex PCR, yet TCRdb's version contains in-frame clones alone and is incomplete. The table has around 45,000 clones, 65% to 85% seen once; the top ten hold about 30%. The sample comprised peripheral blood. The receptors were sampled from a woman at least 80 years old with acute or convalescent COVID-19.

The V and J genes are TRBV10-3 and TRBJ2-5, with 10 nucleotides matching TRBD1. From germline, CDR1 is ENHRY and CDR2 SYGVKD. The CDR3 length is 13 residues. V trimming: 8 bases; J trimming: 5 bases; junction bases outside the gene matches: 5. CDR3 amino acids: CAIGTGEGETQYF. The CDR3 nucleotides are TGTGCCATCGGGACAGGGGAGGGGGAGACCCAGTACTTC.

V is TRBV2 and J is TRBJ1-2; a possible D gene is TRBD1 (5 bases). CDR3 length: 14 residues. Germline V gene sequence: CDR1 SNHLY, CDR2 FYNNEI. V dropped 7 bases and J dropped 7 bases, with 19 bases sitting between them. CDR3 protein: CASKEGRQGFGYTF. CDR3 nucleotides: TGTGCCAGCAAGGAGGGGCGTCAAGGTTTTGGCTACACCTTC.

In this sample, this clone turned up once. The rearrangement uses TRBV14 and TRBJ2-7; D not resolved. Germline lookup yields CDR1 SGHDN and CDR2 FVKESK. V shed 1 base and J shed 7 bases, with 8 bases lying between them. The CDR3 is 12 residues long. The DNA of the CDR3 is TGTGCCAGCAGCCAAGTGTCATCAGAGCAGTACTTC. Amino acids: CASSQVSSEQYF.

CDR3 sequence (DNA): TGTGCCAGCAGCCCCCGGACAGGGGGCGCTTTCGGCTACACCTTC. Its translation: CASSPRTGGAFGYTF. The chain employs TRBV7-2 and TRBJ1-2; 11 bases are shared with TRBD1. Germline assignment: CDR1 SGHTA and CDR2 FQGNSA. The V segment lost 5 bases and the J segment 8 bases; nucleotides outside the gene matches: 10. This CDR3 has 15 residues.

This rearrangement joins TRBV5-4 to TRBJ2-4; 7 bases align to TRBD1. Trimming took 3 bases from V and 8 from J; bases not matched to a gene: 8. The CDR3 runs to 14 residues. Looked up from germline, CDR1 is SGHNT and CDR2 is YYREEE (reference sequence). As DNA, the CDR3 is TGTGCCAGCAGCTCACAGGGGAAATGGGACATTCAGTACTTC. It codes for CASSSQGKWDIQYF.

The genes are TRBV18 and TRBJ2-1; 13 nucleotides align to TRBD2. After removal of 6 bases from V and 8 bases from J, the junction contained 4 bases not matched to a gene. The length of the CDR3 is 14 residues. Germline V gene sequence: CDR1 KGHSH, CDR2 LQKENI. CDR3 DNA: TGTGCCAGCTCGCGGACTAGCGGGAGCGATGAGCAGTTCTTC. Its translation is CASSRTSGSDEQFF.

Written as DNA, the CDR3 is TGCGCCAGCAGACTCACAGGGGGCTTGAACACTGAAGCTTTCTTT. Translating it yields CASRLTGGLNTEAFF. The chain is built from TRBV4-3 and TRBJ1-1; 9 bases are a match to TRBD1. Losses at the gene ends were 6 bases for V and 0 bases for J; bases not matched to a gene: 5. The V gene's germline CDR1 is LGHNA and CDR2 YSLEER. This CDR3 is 15 amino acids long.

The genes are TRBV15 and TRBJ1-2; possible D gene TRBD1, 5 bases. The V gene's germline CDR1 is LNHNV and CDR2 YYDKDF (reference sequence). V was cut by 0 bases and J by 1 base, with 9 bases left in between. The CDR3 length is 15 residues. The CDR3 region is CATSREKGYNYGYTF. DNA of the CDR3: TGTGCCACCAGCAGAGAAAAGGGGTATAACTATGGCTACACCTTC.

There are a few counts of this clone. V gene TRBV29-1 combines with J gene TRBJ2-3; D not certain. The CDR3 is 12 amino acids. The ends were cut back, 7 bases at V and 4 bases at J, with 12 bases in the middle. The germline V gene encodes CDR1 SQVTM and CDR2 ANQGSEA. CDR3 in amino acids: CSAVTVADTQYF. Here the CDR3 DNA reads TGCAGCGCAGTTACAGTGGCAGATACGCAGTATTTT.

This chain joins TRBV7-9 and TRBJ1-1; unclear D gene. V was shortened by 3 bases and J by 0 bases, with 8 bases between the two germline ends. This CDR3 is built from 14 residues. The germline V gene encodes CDR1 SEHNR and CDR2 FQNEAQ (reference sequence). The CDR3 here is CASSFLQMNTEAFF. As DNA, the CDR3 is TGTGCCAGCAGCTTTTTACAAATGAACACTGAAGCTTTCTTT. Combining the CDR3 with reference TRBV7-9 and TRBJ1-1 gives the whole variable domain DTGVSQNPRHKITKRGQNVTFRCDPISEHNRLYWYRQTLGQGPEFLTYFQNEAQLEKSRLLSDRFSAERPKGSFSTLEIQRTEQGDSAMYLCASSFLQMNTEAFFGQGTRLTVV.